The source of this T cell receptor beta chain is a study of shared clonotypes between healthy human individuals. CDR1 is SQVTM, CDR2 ANQGSEA, per germline. CDR3 length: 14 residues. The ends lost 4 bases at V and 3 bases at J; junction bases unmatched: 8. Measured with immunoSEQ multiplex PCR; TCRdb has only the in-frame clones, and not every one. The data show about 1.1 million clones, around 78% seen once. The V gene is TRBV29-1, the J gene TRBJ1-1, with TRBD1 matching 7 bases. Sample: memory CD4+ T cells from PBMCs. Indicated subset: CD45RA-negative fraction. This clonotype was obtained from a man between 18 and 29 years old in good health. Some clones in this sample may be carry-over from other donors' samples. This chain's CDR3 is CSVASGGWDTEAFF. The CDR3 DNA reads as TGCAGCGTTGCCTCAGGGGGGTGGGACACTGAAGCTTTCTTT.